What follows describes a single T cell receptor beta chain. Library preparation (for TCRbeta) was performed with unique molecular identifiers. TCRdb re-called the PCR reads through MiXCR, storing one row per CDR3 protein. The data contain 450,000 to 600,000 distinct CDR3 sequences, about 18% of them singletons. The sample is drawn from a study of T-cell reconstitution after alpha-beta-depleted transplantation in children. The CDR3 has 15 residues. Germline V CDR1 and CDR2: SGHRS, YFSETQ. The J segment lost 2 bases and the V segment lost 2 bases, leaving 5 bases of the junction unmatched. The chain carries TRBV5-1 and TRBJ2-3; 7 bases fit TRBD1. Source: PBMCs from the stem cell graft donor, taken from the stem cell graft. The clonotype comes from a human donor who donated a stem cell graft to a child with acute lymphoblastic leukemia. The CDR3 coding sequence is TGCGCCAGCAGCTTTAGGGGGCTTCTCACAGATACGCAGTATTTT. This encodes CASSFRGLLTDTQYF.